This entry lists 30 T cell receptor beta chains sequenced from one sample in a study of blood T cell repertoires in COVID-19. Assay: immunoSEQ multiplex PCR; the TCRdb copy retains only in-frame clones and omits some. Among 300,000 to 350,000 clones listed, approximately 86% were seen once. Source material: peripheral blood. The receptors shown here come from a man aged 30 to 39 with COVID-19, enrolled during active disease.

This clone was detected a few times. The rearrangement links TRBV6-6 to TRBJ1-5, with D uncertain. CDR1 and CDR2 (germline): MNHNY, SVGAGI (reference sequence). The V end lost 8 bases, the J end lost 4 bases, and 12 bases lay between the germline ends. The CDR3 has 13 residues. This CDR3 is CASVLSDNQPQHF. The DNA of the CDR3 is TGTGCCAGCGTCCTTAGCGATAATCAGCCCCAGCATTTT.

The chain couples TRBV5-1 to TRBJ1-2; 7 bases are shared with TRBD1. V was pared by 3 bases and J by 3 bases, with 5 bases of the junction left unmatched. From germline, CDR1 is SGHRS and CDR2 YFSETQ. The CDR3 has 14 amino acids. CDR3 bases: TGCGCCAGCAGCTATGAGACAGGGCACTATGGCTACACCTTC. It encodes CASSYETGHYGYTF. Full variable domain (outside the CDR3, taken from reference TRBV5-1 and TRBJ1-2): KAGVTQTPRYLIKTRGQQVTLSCSPISGHRSVSWYQQTPGQGLQFLFEYFSETQRNKGNFPGRFSGRQFSNSRSEMNVSTLELGDSALYLCASSYETGHYGYTFGSGTRLTVV.

This chain uses TRBV7-9 with TRBJ2-5; D may be TRBD1 (6 bases). There are 14 residues in the CDR3. Trimming stripped 5 bases from V and 4 bases from J, with 14 bases between. Germline lookup yields CDR1 SEHNR and CDR2 FQNEAQ (reference sequence). CDR3 in DNA: TGTGCCAGCAGCCAGGGGTTGTCAGGAGAGACCCAGTACTTC. Its protein is CASSQGLSGETQYF.

The V gene is TRBV19, the J gene TRBJ2-1; 10 nucleotides line up with TRBD1. CDR1 is LNHDA and CDR2 is SQIVND in the germline V gene (reference sequence). V gave up 6 bases and J gave up 4 bases; unmatched junction bases: 6. The CDR3 extends over 15 amino acids. In nucleotides, the CDR3 is TGTGCCAGTAGAAAAATGGACAGGGGGTACAATGAGCAGTTCTTC. It codes for CASRKMDRGYNEQFF.

This chain joins TRBV19 and TRBJ2-3, with 13 positions matching TRBD2. V lost 0 bases and J lost 5; bases outside the gene matches: 5. The CDR3 consists of 17 residues. Looked up from germline, CDR1 is LNHDA and CDR2 is SQIVND (reference sequence). The CDR3 loop is CASSIDRLAGGLDTQYF. In DNA, the CDR3 is TGTGCCAGTAGTATAGACCGACTAGCGGGAGGACTAGATACGCAGTATTTT.

This clone was seen only a few times. The V gene is TRBV10-3, the J gene TRBJ1-1, with a weak D call TRBD1 (5 bases). The CDR3 totals 13 residues. V gave up 5 bases and J gave up 5 bases, with 12 bases separating them. Per germline, CDR1 ENHRY and CDR2 SYGVKD. CDR3 protein: CAISIGVITEAFF. CDR3 bases: TGTGCCATCAGTATAGGGGTGATTACTGAAGCTTTCTTT.

This clone was seen once. This sequence joins TRBV28 and TRBJ1-2; the D gene is possibly TRBD1 (6 bases). The germline gives CDR1 MDHEN, CDR2 SYDVKM. The CDR3 sequence is 14 residues long. V was cut by 1 base and J by 6 bases, with 12 bases left in between. CDR3 DNA sequence: TGTGCCAGCAGTTTATTTACAGGGTTTCATGGCTACACCTTC. The encoded protein is CASSLFTGFHGYTF.

The sample holds a few counts of this clone. The V and J genes are TRBV2 and TRBJ2-1; TRBD2 agrees at 7 bases. Trimming took 3 bases from V and 4 from J; bases not matched to a gene: 9. The CDR3 has 16 amino acids. Germline V gene lookup returns CDR1 SNHLY and CDR2 FYNNEI. The CDR3 DNA sequence: TGTGCCAGCAGTGATTGGGCTAGCGGACTATACAATGAGCAGTTCTTC. Translating gives CASSDWASGLYNEQFF.

The rearrangement links TRBV10-3 to TRBJ1-6; 7 bases are shared with TRBD1. Germline V CDR1 and CDR2: ENHRY, SYGVKD. CDR3 length equals 16 residues. V lost 5 bases and J lost 0; bases outside the gene matches: 4. In nucleotides, the CDR3 is TGTGCCATCAGTAGGGACAGAGCCTCCTATAATTCACCCCTCCACTTT. Encoded protein: CAISRDRASYNSPLHF.

The chain carries TRBV5-1 and TRBJ2-7, with 7 bases lining up with TRBD2. The CDR3 runs 13 residues. Germline V gives CDR1 SGHRS, CDR2 YFSETQ. V shed 4 bases, J shed 9 bases, and the junction held 10 bases outside the gene matches. CDR3 bases: TGCGCCAGCAGCGGCGGGACTACTCGTCGGCAGTACTTC. It yields the protein CASSGGTTRRQYF.

V usage is TRBV27 and J usage is TRBJ1-2, with D possibly TRBD1 on 6 matching bases. The V and J ends lost 5 bases and 4 bases respectively, with 14 bases between them. Germline CDR1 reads MNHEY; CDR2 reads SMNVEV (reference sequence). This CDR3 is built from 14 residues. CDR3 loop: CASSTRDKVYGYTF. Written as DNA, the CDR3 is TGTGCCAGCAGTACCCGGGACAAGGTCTATGGCTACACCTTC.

The chain has TRBV7-3 and TRBJ2-1; D may be TRBD2 (5 bases). The CDR3 is made up of 15 amino acids. Trimming cost V 2 bases and J 2 bases, with 10 bases left between them. Germline values: CDR1 SGHTA, CDR2 FQGTGA. The CDR3 protein is CASSLAPGAYNEQFF. The DNA of the CDR3 is TGTGCCAGCAGCTTAGCGCCCGGGGCCTACAATGAGCAGTTCTTC.

V and J are TRBV10-3 and TRBJ1-1; TRBD1 might be the D (6 bases). V was shortened by 0 bases and J by 4 bases, with 9 bases between the two germline ends. Looked up from germline, CDR1 is ENHRY and CDR2 is SYGVKD. The CDR3 spans 14 residues. The CDR3 sequence is CAISESQGSTEAFF. The CDR3 nucleotides are TGTGCCATCAGTGAGTCTCAGGGGAGCACTGAAGCTTTCTTT.

The chain couples TRBV27 to TRBJ1-6; 7 bases align to TRBD1. V shed 2 bases and J 9 bases; nucleotides not matched to a gene: 10. Per the germline V gene, CDR1 is MNHEY and CDR2 is SMNVEV (reference sequence). The CDR3 consists of 16 residues. CDR3: CASSLVAGGYGSPLHF. The CDR3 region has the DNA TGTGCCAGCAGTTTAGTGGCAGGGGGTTACGGTTCACCCCTCCACTTT.

This sequence joins TRBV15 and TRBJ1-4, with 7 bases that match TRBD1. This CDR3 spans 16 amino acids. The ends lost 4 bases at V and 5 bases at J; junction bases unmatched: 10. Per the germline V gene, CDR1 is LNHNV and CDR2 is YYDKDF (reference sequence). This CDR3 reads CATSTGDRAANEKLFF. As DNA, the CDR3 is TGTGCCACCAGCACAGGAGACAGGGCAGCGAATGAAAAACTGTTTTTT.

The chain has TRBV3-1 (or the pseudogene TRBV3-2) and TRBJ1-2, with 9 bases lining up with TRBD1. CDR1 is LGHDT, CDR2 YNNKEL, per germline (reference sequence). The CDR3 has 15 amino acids. V was clipped by 5 bases and J by 4 bases; unmatched bases: 8. This chain's CDR3 is CASSYSTGGGYGYTF. The DNA of the CDR3 is TGTGCCAGCAGCTACAGTACAGGGGGCGGCTATGGCTACACCTTC.

This chain connects TRBV7-9 to TRBJ2-7; TRBD1 matches at 7 bases. Germline loops: CDR1 SEHNR, CDR2 FQNEAQ (reference sequence). The CDR3 is 14 amino acids. The ends lost 5 bases at V and 4 bases at J; junction bases unmatched: 8. In nucleotides, the CDR3 is TGTGCCAGCAGCGCCGACAGGGTGGGTTACGAGCAGTACTTC. Translated: CASSADRVGYEQYF.

The J gene is TRBJ1-1, the V gene TRBV24-1; 7 bases match TRBD1. The V and J ends lost 6 bases and 2 bases, in that order; junction bases with no gene match: 5. The CDR3 runs to 14 residues. Germline lookup yields CDR1 KGHDR and CDR2 SFDVKD. CDR3 sequence reads: CATSPGGRNTEAFF. The DNA for the CDR3 is TGTGCCACCAGTCCAGGGGGTCGAAACACTGAAGCTTTCTTT.

This clone appeared a few times. The chain joins TRBV4-3 to TRBJ1-4, with 11 bases identical to TRBD1. Trimming cost V 3 bases and J 7 bases; bases outside gene matches: 4. Looked up from germline, CDR1 is LGHNA and CDR2 is YSLEER. The CDR3 is 15 amino acids. The CDR3 coding sequence is TGCGCCAGCAGCCACCGGGGACAGGGGGGTGAAAAACTGTTTTTT. This codes for CASSHRGQGGEKLFF.

The V gene is TRBV14, the J gene TRBJ1-1, with D perhaps TRBD1 (6 bases). The CDR3 runs to 15 residues. Trimming cost V 4 bases and J 4 bases, with 16 bases left between them. Germline V gene data show CDR1 as SGHDN and CDR2 as FVKESK. The CDR3 coding sequence is TGTGCCAGCAGCCGCAGACAGGTTTTCGGCACTGAAGCTTTCTTT. Protein product: CASSRRQVFGTEAFF.

This chain connects TRBV1 to TRBJ2-2; the listed D gene, TRBD2, was not tested against the DNA. TRBV1 is recorded as a pseudogene. The CDR3 length is 17 residues. The CDR3 DNA sequence: TGCACCAGCAGCCATGTCTATGGACGGGAGAACACCGGGGAGCTGTTTTTT. The encoded protein is CTSSHVYGRENTGELFF.

The chain uses TRBV5-1 and TRBJ2-3; 7 bases fit TRBD2. Trimming took 3 bases from V and 4 from J; bases not matched to a gene: 8. This CDR3 is 15 amino acids long. Germline values: CDR1 SGHRS, CDR2 YFSETQ. This CDR3 reads CASSSGRGASDTQYF. CDR3 coding DNA: TGCGCCAGCAGCTCGGGGAGGGGAGCCTCAGATACGCAGTATTTT.

V is TRBV7-2 and J is TRBJ2-7; maybe TRBD1 (6 bases). The CDR3 contains 14 residues. From germline, CDR1 is SGHTA and CDR2 FQGNSA. V dropped 1 base and J dropped 3 bases, with 10 bases sitting between them. The CDR3 loop reads CASSLGGGNYEQYF. CDR3 DNA sequence: TGTGCCAGCAGCTTAGGAGGGGGAAACTACGAGCAGTACTTC.

J is TRBJ2-5 and V is TRBV7-2; D is perhaps TRBD1 (5 bases). CDR1 SGHTA and CDR2 FQGNSA come from the germline V gene. V was shortened by 2 bases and J by 2 bases, with 12 bases between the two germline ends. This CDR3 is 15 amino acids long. The CDR3 reads CASSLSGHQQETQYF. As DNA, the CDR3 is TGTGCCAGCAGCTTATCCGGACACCAACAAGAGACCCAGTACTTC. Looking up the rest from reference TRBV7-2 and TRBJ2-5 gives the full variable domain: GAGVSQSPSNKVTEKGKDVELRCDPISGHTALYWYRQSLGQGLEFLIYFQGNSAPDKSGLPSDRFSAERTGGSVSTLTIQRTQQEDSAVYLCASSLSGHQQETQYFGPGTRLLVL.

This chain joins TRBV9 and TRBJ1-1; D unclear. Germline V CDR1 and CDR2: SGDLS, YYNGEE. CDR3 size: 12 residues. V lost 4 bases and J 4 bases, leaving 8 bases between the germline ends. The CDR3 region is CASSPGRTEAFF. Written as DNA, the CDR3 is TGTGCCAGCAGCCCTGGGCGCACTGAAGCTTTCTTT.

This clone is a singleton in its sample. The chain carries TRBV5-1 and TRBJ2-1; 15 nucleotides align to TRBD2. Germline assignment: CDR1 SGHRS and CDR2 YFSETQ. V dropped 3 bases and J dropped 6; count of bases not matched to a gene: 22. The CDR3 extends over 22 amino acids. The CDR3 spells CASSSRTRPAGTSGGPTNEQFF. CDR3 in DNA: TGCGCCAGCAGCTCCCGAACCCGACCCGCCGGGACTAGCGGGGGGCCGACCAATGAGCAGTTCTTC.

The chain joins TRBV10-3 to TRBJ2-3; 7 bases are a match to TRBD2. V gave up 6 bases and J gave up 2 bases; unmatched junction bases: 2. The CDR3 runs to 13 residues. Germline V gene data show CDR1 as ENHRY and CDR2 as SYGVKD. Here the CDR3 DNA reads TGTGCCATCAGGAGCGGGACCACAGATACGCAGTATTTT. Amino acids: CAIRSGTTDTQYF.

CDR3 loop: CASSSHAFRYF. CDR3 bases: TGTGCCAGCAGCTCTCACGCTTTTAGGTACTTC. This chain connects TRBV28 to TRBJ2-7; D ambiguous. Germline V gene sequence: CDR1 MDHEN, CDR2 SYDVKM. This CDR3 has 11 amino acids. Trimming shortened V by 6 bases and J by 12 bases, and 15 bases separated the two germline ends.

V usage is TRBV5-8 and J usage is TRBJ1-5; 8 positions match TRBD1. The V segment lost 3 bases and the J segment 3 bases; nucleotides outside the gene matches: 14. Germline CDR1 SGHTS, CDR2 YDEGEE. The CDR3 covers 18 residues. In nucleotides, the CDR3 is TGTGCCAGCAGCTGGACAGGGAAGGTCTCCTTATTCAATCAGCCCCAGCATTTT. Its translation: CASSWTGKVSLFNQPQHF.

A few counts support this clone. The chain has TRBV9 and TRBJ1-2; maybe TRBD1 (5 bases). The CDR3 has 15 amino acids. Germline V gives CDR1 SGDLS, CDR2 YYNGEE. Trimming shortened V by 4 bases and J by 1 base, and 14 bases separated the two germline ends. CDR3 residues: CASSISGRVNYGYTF. The CDR3 nucleotides read TGTGCCAGCAGCATCTCCGGCAGGGTTAACTATGGCTACACCTTC. The variable domain in full, with the rest retrieved from reference TRBV9 and TRBJ1-2, is DSGVTQTPKHLITATGQRVTLRCSPRSGDLSVYWYQQSLDQGLQFLIQYYNGEERAKGNILERFSAQQFPDLHSELNLSSLELGDSALYFCASSISGRVNYGYTFGSGTRLTVV.